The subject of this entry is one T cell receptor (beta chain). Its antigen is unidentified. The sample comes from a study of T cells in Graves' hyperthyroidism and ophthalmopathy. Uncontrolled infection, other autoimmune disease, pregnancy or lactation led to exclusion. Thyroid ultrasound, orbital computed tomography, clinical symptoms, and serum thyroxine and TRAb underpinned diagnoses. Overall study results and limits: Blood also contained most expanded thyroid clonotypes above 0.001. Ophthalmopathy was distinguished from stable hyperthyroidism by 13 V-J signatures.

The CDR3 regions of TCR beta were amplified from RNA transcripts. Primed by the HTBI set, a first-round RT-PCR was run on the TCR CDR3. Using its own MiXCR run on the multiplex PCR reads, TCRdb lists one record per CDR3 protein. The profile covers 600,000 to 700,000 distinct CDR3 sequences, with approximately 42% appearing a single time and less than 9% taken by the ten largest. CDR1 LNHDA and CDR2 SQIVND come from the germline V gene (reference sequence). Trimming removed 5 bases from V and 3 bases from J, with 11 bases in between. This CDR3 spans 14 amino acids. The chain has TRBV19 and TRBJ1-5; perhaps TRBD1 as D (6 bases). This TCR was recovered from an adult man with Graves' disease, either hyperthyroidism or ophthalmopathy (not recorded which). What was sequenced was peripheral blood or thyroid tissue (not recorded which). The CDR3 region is CASSWTVFNQPQHF. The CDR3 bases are TGTGCCAGTAGTTGGACAGTTTTCAATCAGCCCCAGCATTTT. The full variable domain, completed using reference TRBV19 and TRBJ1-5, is DGGITQSPKYLFRKEGQNVTLSCEQNLNHDAMYWYRQDPGQGLRLIYYSQIVNDFQKGDIAEGYSVSREKKESFPLTVTSAQKNPTAFYLCASSWTVFNQPQHFGDGTRLSIL.